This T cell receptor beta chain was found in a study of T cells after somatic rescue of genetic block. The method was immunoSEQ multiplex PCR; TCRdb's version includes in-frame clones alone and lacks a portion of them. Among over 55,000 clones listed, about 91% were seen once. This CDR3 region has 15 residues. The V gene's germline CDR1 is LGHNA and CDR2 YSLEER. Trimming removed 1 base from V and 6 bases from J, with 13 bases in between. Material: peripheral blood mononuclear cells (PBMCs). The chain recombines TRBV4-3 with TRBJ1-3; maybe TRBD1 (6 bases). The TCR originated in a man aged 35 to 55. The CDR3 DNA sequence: TGCGCCAGCAGCCAAGTCTGGGGGGCCGAAAACACCATATATTTT. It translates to CASSQVWGAENTIYF.